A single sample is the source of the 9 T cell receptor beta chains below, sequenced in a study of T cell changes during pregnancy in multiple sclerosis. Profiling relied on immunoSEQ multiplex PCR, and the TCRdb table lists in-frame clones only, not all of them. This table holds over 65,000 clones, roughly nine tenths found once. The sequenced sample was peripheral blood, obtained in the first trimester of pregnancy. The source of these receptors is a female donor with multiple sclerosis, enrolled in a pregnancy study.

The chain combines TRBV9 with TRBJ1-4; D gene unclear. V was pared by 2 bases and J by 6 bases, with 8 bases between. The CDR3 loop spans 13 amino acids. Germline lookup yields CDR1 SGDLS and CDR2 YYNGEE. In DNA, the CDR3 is TGTGCCAGCAGCGTTCACGGGGATGAAAAACTGTTTTTT. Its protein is CASSVHGDEKLFF.

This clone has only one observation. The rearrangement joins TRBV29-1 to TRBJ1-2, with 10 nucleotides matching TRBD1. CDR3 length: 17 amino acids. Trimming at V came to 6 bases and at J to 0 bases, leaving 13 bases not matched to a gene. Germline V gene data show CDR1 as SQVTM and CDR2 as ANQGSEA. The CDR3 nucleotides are TGCAGCGTCGGACGACAGGGGGCTGTAGGAGCTAACTATGGCTACACCTTC. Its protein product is CSVGRQGAVGANYGYTF. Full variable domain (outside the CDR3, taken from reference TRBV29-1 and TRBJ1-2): SAVISQKPSRDICQRGTSLTIQCQVDSQVTMMFWYRQQPGQSLTLIATANQGSEATYESGFVIDKFPISRPNLTFSTLTVSNMSPEDSSIYLCSVGRQGAVGANYGYTFGSGTRLTVV.

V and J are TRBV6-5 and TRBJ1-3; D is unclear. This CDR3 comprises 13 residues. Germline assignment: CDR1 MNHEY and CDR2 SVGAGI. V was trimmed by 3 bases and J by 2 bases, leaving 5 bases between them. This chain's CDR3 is CASSYEAGNTIYF. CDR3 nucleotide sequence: TGTGCCAGCAGTTATGAGGCTGGAAACACCATATATTTT.

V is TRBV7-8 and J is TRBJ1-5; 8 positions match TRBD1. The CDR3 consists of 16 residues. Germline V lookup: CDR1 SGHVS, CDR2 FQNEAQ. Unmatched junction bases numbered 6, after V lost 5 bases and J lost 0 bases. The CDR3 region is CASSQDRAYSNQPQHF. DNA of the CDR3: TGTGCCAGCAGCCAGGACAGGGCATATAGCAATCAGCCCCAGCATTTT.

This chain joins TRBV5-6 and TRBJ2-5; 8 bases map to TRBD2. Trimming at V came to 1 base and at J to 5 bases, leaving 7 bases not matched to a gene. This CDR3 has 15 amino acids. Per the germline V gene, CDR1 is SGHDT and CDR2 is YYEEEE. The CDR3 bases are TGTGCCAGCAGCTTGCTTGCGGGAGGACGGGAGACCCAGTACTTC. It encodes CASSLLAGGRETQYF.

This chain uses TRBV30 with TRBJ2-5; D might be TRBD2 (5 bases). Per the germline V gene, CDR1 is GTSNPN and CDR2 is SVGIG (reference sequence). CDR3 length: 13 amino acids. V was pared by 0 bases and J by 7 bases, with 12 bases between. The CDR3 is CAWSVLARGTQYF. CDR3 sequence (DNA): TGTGCCTGGAGTGTCCTAGCCCGCGGGACCCAGTACTTC.

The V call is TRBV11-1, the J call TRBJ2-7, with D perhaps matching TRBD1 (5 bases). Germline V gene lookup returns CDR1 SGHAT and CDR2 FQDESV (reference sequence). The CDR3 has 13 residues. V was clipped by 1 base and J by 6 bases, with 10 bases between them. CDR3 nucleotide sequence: TGTGCCAGCAGCTTAGTCAGGGTGGGCGAGCAGTACTTC. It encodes CASSLVRVGEQYF.

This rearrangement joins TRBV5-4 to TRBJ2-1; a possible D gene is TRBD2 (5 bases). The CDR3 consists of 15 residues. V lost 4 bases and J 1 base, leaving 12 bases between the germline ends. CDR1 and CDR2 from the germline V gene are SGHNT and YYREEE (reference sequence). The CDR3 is CASSPGSLSYNEQFF. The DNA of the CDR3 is TGTGCCAGCAGCCCGGGATCTTTATCCTACAATGAGCAGTTCTTC.

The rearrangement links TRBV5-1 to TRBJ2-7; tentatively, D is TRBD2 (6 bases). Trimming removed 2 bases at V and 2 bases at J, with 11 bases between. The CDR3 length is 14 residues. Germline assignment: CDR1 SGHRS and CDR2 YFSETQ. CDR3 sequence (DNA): TGCGCCAGCAGCTTCCGAGGGGAGGCCTACGAGCAGTACTTC. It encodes CASSFRGEAYEQYF.